This is a list of T cell receptor beta chains from one sample in a study of CD8 T cells in ankylosing spondylitis. TCRdb re-called the 5' RACE reads through MiXCR, storing one row per CDR3 protein. This sample has under 150,000 distinct CDR3 sequences; around 9.7% occur once, and the top ten carry roughly 3.3%. The source material was blood, either unsorted or a sorted T cell fraction (not recorded which). The origin of the receptors is a male donor with ankylosing spondylitis or in good health (not recorded which). Each CDR3 is given with its conserved first and last residue. The D gene is left open where the match is weak. A row's size may be missing; if present it is once, few, many or a size class.

-	TRBV27	TRBJ2-1	-	CASSFRRQTDNEQFF	TGTGCCAGCAGTTTTAGGAGGCAGACGGACAATGAGCAGTTCTTC
TRBD2	TRBV5-1	TRBJ2-3	-	CASRRTSGATDTQYF	TGCGCCAGCAGGCGGACTAGCGGGGCCACAGATACGCAGTATTTT
-	TRBV20-1	TRBJ1-1	few	CSAWVRNTEAFF	TGCAGTGCTTGGGTCCGGAACACTGAAGCTTTCTTT
-	TRBV4-1	TRBJ2-7	many	CASSPETWNEQYF	TGCGCCAGCAGCCCTGAGACTTGGAACGAGCAGTACTTC
-	TRBV7-9	TRBJ2-2	many	CASSWDSETGELFF	TGTGCCAGCAGTTGGGACTCGGAGACCGGGGAGCTGTTTTTT
-	TRBV27	TRBJ2-1	few	CASSLGADEQFF	TGTGCCAGCAGTTTAGGGGCCGATGAGCAGTTCTTC
-	TRBV4-2	TRBJ2-7	-	CASSQDHAGLSRDEQYF	TGTGCCAGCAGCCAAGATCATGCGGGCCTCAGTCGGGACGAGCAGTACTTC
TRBD2	TRBV24-1	TRBJ2-3	few	CATSDGMASGKTDTQYF	TGTGCCACCAGTGATGGGATGGCTAGCGGGAAGACAGATACGCAGTATTTT
-	TRBV20-1	TRBJ1-2	many	CSARAPVERHGYTF	TGCAGTGCTAGAGCCCCTGTTGAAAGACATGGCTACACCTTC
TRBD1	TRBV29-1	TRBJ2-3	many	CSVVRTGSTDTQYF	TGCAGCGTTGTGAGGACAGGGTCTACAGATACGCAGTATTTT
TRBD2	TRBV4-1	TRBJ2-1	-	CASSQGRLAGGHNEQFF	TGCGCCAGCAGCCAGGGAAGACTAGCGGGAGGCCACAATGAGCAGTTCTTC
TRBD1	TRBV11-2	TRBJ2-4	many	CASSRRDRGRVDIQYF	TGTGCCAGCAGCAGACGGGACAGGGGGCGTGTAGACATTCAGTACTTC
TRBD2	TRBV20-1	TRBJ2-1	many	CSAPTSGRPYRGYNEQFF	TGCAGTGCACCAACTAGCGGGAGGCCCTACCGAGGTTACAATGAGCAGTTCTTC
TRBD1	TRBV4-3	TRBJ2-7	many	CASSQVDRTGGYEQYF	TGCGCCAGCAGCCAAGTTGACCGGACAGGGGGTTACGAGCAGTACTTC
-	TRBV5-1	TRBJ2-3	many	CASSFSPDTDTQYF	TGCGCCAGCAGCTTTTCCCCTGACACAGATACGCAGTATTTT
TRBD1	TRBV5-1	TRBJ2-5	many	CASSKEPTGGEETQYF	TGCGCCAGCAGTAAAGAACCGACAGGGGGGGAAGAGACCCAGTACTTC
-	TRBV20-1	TRBJ1-5	few	CSAGLHDGGNQPQHF	TGCAGTGCTGGCCTCCATGATGGGGGCAATCAGCCCCAGCATTTT
-	TRBV20-1	TRBJ1-5	few	CSARDLQEGGGLYSNQPQHF	TGCAGTGCTAGAGATCTTCAAGAGGGCGGAGGTCTTTATAGCAATCAGCCCCAGCATTTT
TRBD1	TRBV29-1	TRBJ1-1	many	CSGQYRGPVFF	TGCAGCGGTCAATACAGGGGCCCAGTCTTCTTT
-	TRBV7-9	TRBJ2-3	-	CASSSDGDTQYF	TGTGCCAGCAGCTCCGATGGAGATACGCAGTATTTT
-	TRBV11-2	TRBJ2-5	-	CASSLGGRLILINQETQYF	TGTGCCAGCAGCTTAGGTGGACGCCTTATTCTCATAAACCAAGAGACCCAGTACTTC
TRBD2	TRBV20-1	TRBJ2-7	many	CSARDLDLAGVFGSDYEQYF	TGCAGTGCTAGAGATCTTGACCTAGCGGGAGTATTTGGATCAGATTACGAGCAGTACTTC
-	TRBV28	TRBJ1-2	many	CASNTQGYGYTF	TGTGCCAGTAATACTCAGGGTTATGGCTACACCTTC
TRBD2	TRBV29-1	TRBJ2-3	many	CSAAGLAASTDTQYF	TGCAGCGCAGCCGGACTAGCGGCTAGCACAGATACGCAGTATTTT
TRBD1	TRBV20-1	TRBJ1-2	many	CSARGAGGAWDYGYTF	TGCAGTGCTAGAGGGGCAGGGGGTGCCTGGGACTATGGCTACACCTTC
-	TRBV10-3	TRBJ2-7	many	CAISELNNEQYF	TGTGCCATCAGTGAATTGAATAACGAGCAGTACTTC
-	TRBV12-3/TRBV12-4	TRBJ1-5	-	CASSVTGQPQHF	TGTGCCAGCAGTGTGACGGGTCAGCCCCAGCATTTT
TRBD2	TRBV6-2/TRBV6-3	TRBJ2-5	few	CASSSGGRAVTETQYF	TGTGCCAGCAGTTCGGGCGGGAGGGCCGTTACAGAGACCCAGTACTTC
TRBD2	TRBV7-6	TRBJ2-7	many	CASSLEGRARNEQYF	TGTGCCAGCAGCTTAGAAGGGAGGGCCAGGAATGAGCAGTACTTC
-	TRBV15	TRBJ1-2	few	CATSRDKYGTYGYTF	TGTGCCACCAGCAGAGATAAATATGGCACCTATGGCTACACCTTC
-	TRBV5-1	TRBJ2-3	many	CASSFLPDTQYF	TGCGCCAGCAGCTTCTTGCCAGATACGCAGTATTTT
-	TRBV15	TRBJ1-3	-	CATSSFGYGIFGNTIYF	TGTGCCACCAGCTCATTCGGGTATGGCATTTTCGGAAACACCATATATTTT
-	TRBV19	TRBJ2-2	few	CASSSQIKQRTGELFF	TGTGCCAGTAGTTCCCAAATTAAACAGAGAACCGGGGAGCTGTTTTTT
TRBD1	TRBV20-1	TRBJ2-1	-	CSAESTGWGQQFF	TGCAGTGCCGAGTCGACAGGGTGGGGCCAGCAGTTCTTC
-	TRBV7-2	TRBJ1-5	many	CASSLLAQPQHF	TGTGCCAGCAGCTTATTGGCCCAGCCCCAGCATTTT
TRBD2	TRBV7-6	TRBJ2-2	many	CASSLLLAGAGELFF	TGTGCCAGCAGCTTACTACTAGCGGGAGCCGGGGAGCTGTTTTTT
-	TRBV29-1	TRBJ2-2	many	CSVYDSPGELFF	TGCAGCGTTTACGACAGCCCCGGGGAGCTGTTTTTT
-	TRBV29-1	TRBJ2-2	many	CSVDVANTGELFF	TGCAGCGTTGATGTAGCGAACACCGGGGAGCTGTTTTTT
TRBD1	TRBV4-3	TRBJ1-5	many	CASSQDYGAGGSQPQHF	TGCGCCAGCAGCCAAGATTACGGCGCAGGGGGCAGTCAGCCCCAGCATTTT
TRBD2	TRBV7-2	TRBJ2-5	many	CASSTGLASETQYF	TGTGCCAGCAGCACCGGACTAGCGAGTGAGACCCAGTACTTC
TRBD1	TRBV29-1	TRBJ1-1	-	CSVAPRGQSWAFF	TGCAGCGTTGCCCCGAGGGGACAGTCTTGGGCTTTCTTT
-	TRBV5-1	TRBJ2-2	many	CASGEGQANTGELFF	TGCGCCAGCGGGGAGGGACAAGCGAACACCGGGGAGCTGTTTTTT
-	TRBV30	TRBJ2-4	few	CAWSVRLAKNIQYF	TGTGCCTGGAGTGTACGGTTAGCCAAAAACATTCAGTACTTC